Presented here are 17 T cell receptor beta chains from one specimen sequenced in a study of molecular identifiers for immune sequencing clone quantification. TCRdb processed the PCR reads anew with MiXCR; each CDR3 protein has one entry. Among a few hundred thousand distinct CDR3 sequences, 24% were seen once, and the ten largest hold 0.65% to 0.95%. Sequencing was carried out using naive CD8+ T cells from blood, with Jurkat cell RNA spiked in. Subset: FACS-sorted CD8+CD4-CCR7+CD45RA+ naive T cells. These receptors came from a human donor in good health. Some libraries in this study had Jurkat cell RNA spiked in.

The gene calls are TRBV30 and TRBJ2-2; D call uncertain. This CDR3 is built from 14 residues. In germline, CDR1 is GTSNPN, CDR2 SVGIG (reference sequence). V was cut by 3 bases and J by 1 base, with 9 bases left in between. The CDR3 loop is CAWSVVRNTGELFF. DNA of the CDR3: TGTGCCTGGAGCGTGGTTCGGAACACCGGGGAGCTGTTTTTT.

The rearrangement uses TRBV5-6 and TRBJ1-6; the D gene is possibly TRBD1 (5 bases). The CDR3 sequence is 11 residues long. CDR1 SGHDT and CDR2 YYEEEE come from the germline V gene. V gave up 0 bases and J gave up 15 bases, with 7 bases separating them. The DNA of the CDR3 is TGTGCCAGCAGCTTGGCAGGGATCCTCCACTTT. Translating gives CASSLAGILHF.

As regards this clonotype: The junction departs from germline at one end; a sequencing error may be responsible. This chain connects TRBV14 to TRBJ2-2; the D gene is possibly TRBD2 (5 bases). Germline V CDR1 and CDR2: SGHDN, FVKESK. This CDR3 has 14 amino acids. The CDR3 DNA reads TGTGCCAGCAGCCACCCCAGGTACACCGGGGAGCTGTGTTTT. As protein: CASSHPRYTGELCF.

At least ten counts were recorded for this clonotype. The rearrangement joins TRBV20-1 to TRBJ2-2; 7 positions match TRBD2. Looked up from germline, CDR1 is DFQATT and CDR2 is SNEGSKA (reference sequence). Losses at the gene ends were 2 bases for V and 7 bases for J; bases not matched to a gene: 4. The CDR3 covers 13 residues. The DNA of the CDR3 is TGCAGTGCTAGACGGGGGGATGACGGGGAGCTGTTTTTT. The encoded protein is CSARRGDDGELFF.

This clonotype has only a few counts. The J gene is TRBJ2-1, the V gene TRBV9; no definite D call. The germline V gene has CDR1 SGDLS and CDR2 YYNGEE. CDR3 length equals 16 residues. Trimming pared 1 base from V and 2 bases from J, leaving 13 bases between. CDR3 in DNA: TGTGCCAGCAGCGTAACACGGACGGAACCCTACAATGAGCAGTTCTTC. Its translation is CASSVTRTEPYNEQFF.

This clonotype was observed many times. The chain links TRBV7-8 to TRBJ2-1; weak D call: TRBD1 (5 bases). V lost 4 bases to trimming and J lost 0 bases, with 16 bases between them. Germline values: CDR1 SGHVS, CDR2 FQNEAQ. CDR3 length: 17 residues. As DNA, the CDR3 is TGTGCCAGCAGCTCGGTACTGGGCAGGGTCTCCTACAATGAGCAGTTCTTC. Translated, it gives CASSSVLGRVSYNEQFF.

In regard to this clonotype: Since a much larger clone is just one base distant, this may be a read error. This sequence joins TRBV6-2 or TRBV6-3 and TRBJ1-1; unclear D gene. The CDR3 covers 12 residues. The germline CDR1 and CDR2 sequences are MNHEY and SVGEGT. The ends were cut back, 7 bases at V and 1 base at J, with 7 bases in the middle. The CDR3 nucleotides are TGTGCCAGCAAAAACGGGAACACTGAAGCTTTCTTT. Encoded protein: CASKNGNTEAFF.

As regards this clonotype: The junction departs from the called germline gene at one end, perhaps through a read error. This chain connects TRBV4-3 to TRBJ2-4; 9 bases line up with TRBD1. Germline lookup yields CDR1 LGHNA and CDR2 YSLEER. The CDR3 sequence is 17 residues long. In nucleotides, the CDR3 is TGCGCCAGCAGCCAAGATCGACGCACAGGGGGCGTAAACATTCGGTACTTC. Its protein is CASSQDRRTGGVNIRYF.

This clonotype was picked up a small number of times. The V call is TRBV3-1, the J call TRBJ2-7; D is ambiguous. Deletions cut 1 base from V and 0 bases from J, with 19 bases between. Per germline, CDR1 LGHDT and CDR2 YNNKEL (reference sequence). The CDR3 totals 18 residues. The CDR3 region is CASSQGDKASRHSYEQYF. The CDR3 DNA is TGTGCCAGCAGCCAAGGAGACAAGGCCTCCCGCCACTCCTACGAGCAGTACTTC.

There are a few counts of this clonotype. The V call is TRBV7-2, the J call TRBJ1-1; 7 nucleotides line up with TRBD1. V lost 7 bases to trimming and J lost 4 bases; unmatched junction nucleotides: 12. The CDR3 sequence is 15 residues long. Germline loops: CDR1 SGHTA, CDR2 FQGNSA. CDR3 DNA sequence: TGTGCCAGCACCGAATGGGAGGGGGCCGGCACTGAAGCTTTCTTT. It yields the protein CASTEWEGAGTEAFF.

A note on this clonotype: With a much larger clone just one base away, this may be a read error. The chain is built from TRBV30 and TRBJ2-1; D is unresolved. The CDR3 length is 12 residues. Germline-derived CDR1 and CDR2 are GTSNPN and SVGIG (reference sequence). The CDR3 protein is CAQSRSYNEQSF. CDR3 coding DNA: TGTGCCCAAAGTCGCTCCTACAATGAGCAGTCCTTC.

This clonotype was seen a few times. The CDR3 region is CASSEGQGAKETQYF. In DNA, the CDR3 is TGTGCCAGCAGCGAGGGACAGGGGGCGAAAGAGACCCAGTACTTC. V is TRBV2 and J is TRBJ2-5; 12 positions match TRBD1. The ends lost 6 bases at V and 3 bases at J; junction bases unmatched: 5. The CDR3 loop spans 15 amino acids. CDR1 is SNHLY, CDR2 FYNNEI, per germline.

In regard to this clonotype: This may arise from a read error, as a much more abundant clone is one base away. J is TRBJ2-7 and V is TRBV7-9; D gene unclear. The CDR3 runs to 12 residues. The V gene's germline CDR1 is SEHNR and CDR2 FQNEAQ (reference sequence). In DNA, the CDR3 is TGTGCCAGCAGCACGGCCCTCTACGGGCAGTACTTC. This codes for CASSTALYGQYF.

This sequence joins TRBV5-5 and TRBJ2-2; 13 bases match TRBD2. Germline V lookup: CDR1 SGHKS, CDR2 YYEKEE (reference sequence). Trimming took 3 bases from V and 6 from J; bases not matched to a gene: 5. CDR3 length equals 16 residues. The CDR3 DNA follows: TGTGCCAGCAGCTCAGGACTAGCGGGGGTTGCCGGGGAGCTGTTTTTT. It translates to CASSSGLAGVAGELFF.

This clonotype has just one count. A much larger clone differs by one base, so this may be a read error. The chain recombines TRBV4-1 with TRBJ2-5; D may be TRBD1 or TRBD2 (5 bases each). Germline values: CDR1 MGHRA, CDR2 YSYEKL. This CDR3 contains 14 residues. The V end was cut by 8 bases, the J end by 7 bases, with 20 bases between. CDR3 residues: CASRPGRALGTQYF. The DNA of the CDR3 is TGCGCCAGCCGCCCGGGACGGGCCCTAGGGACCCAGTACTTC.

The chain employs TRBV12-3 or TRBV12-4 and TRBJ2-6, with 7 bases aligning to TRBD1. This CDR3 is 15 amino acids long. Germline trimming cut 6 bases from V and 4 bases from J; bases unmatched to any gene: 6. CDR3 region: CASRLDRAGANVLTF. CDR3 nucleotides: TGTGCCAGCAGGCTTGACAGGGCCGGGGCCAACGTCCTGACTTTC.

This clonotype was picked up a small number of times. V and J are TRBV20-1 and TRBJ2-7; D is perhaps TRBD2 (5 bases). CDR3 length: 14 amino acids. The V end was cut by 2 bases, the J end by 0 bases, with 11 bases between. Germline CDR1 DFQATT, CDR2 SNEGSKA (reference sequence). Here the CDR3 DNA reads TGCAGTGCTAGACCTGAGGACTCCTCCTACGAGCAGTACTTC. This gives the protein CSARPEDSSYEQYF.